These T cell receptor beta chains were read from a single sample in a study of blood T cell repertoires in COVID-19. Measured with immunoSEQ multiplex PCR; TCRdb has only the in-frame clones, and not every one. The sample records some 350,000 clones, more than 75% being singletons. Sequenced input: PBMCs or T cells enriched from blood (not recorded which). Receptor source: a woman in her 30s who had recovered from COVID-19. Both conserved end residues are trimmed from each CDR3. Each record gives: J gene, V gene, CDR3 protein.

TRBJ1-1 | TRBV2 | ASGGQPNTEAF
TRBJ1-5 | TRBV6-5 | ASSKAGTSNQPQH
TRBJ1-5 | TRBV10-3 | AISERTGSSQPQH
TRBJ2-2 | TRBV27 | ASTVRLAGTGELF
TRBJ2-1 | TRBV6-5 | ASSYKAGSYNEQF
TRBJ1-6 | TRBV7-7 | ASSLAVDRARYNSPLH
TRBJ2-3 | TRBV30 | AWSERGGVDTQY
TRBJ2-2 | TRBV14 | ASSPLYAGELF
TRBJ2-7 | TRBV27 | ASSSIDNSYEQY
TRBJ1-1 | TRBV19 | ASYRDRGRAGLNTEAF
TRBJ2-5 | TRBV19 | ASSPGTGAFQETQY
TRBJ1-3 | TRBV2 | ASTEFSGNTIY
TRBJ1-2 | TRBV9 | ASSDSLAGKDYGYT
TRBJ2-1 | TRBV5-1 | ASSWTSGRDSYNEQF
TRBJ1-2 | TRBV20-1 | SARETSGYT
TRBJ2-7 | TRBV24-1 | ATSTGNAYEQY
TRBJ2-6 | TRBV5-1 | ASSRAGEASGANVLT
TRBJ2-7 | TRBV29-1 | SVEGGSKYEQY
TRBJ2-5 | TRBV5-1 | ASTSGEFSLETQY
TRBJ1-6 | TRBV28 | ASSLYGGGRTYNSPLH
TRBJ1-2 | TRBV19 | ASSIKGTGSYGYT
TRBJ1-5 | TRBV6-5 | ASSSNRDSQPQH
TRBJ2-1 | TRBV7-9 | AGTSGSLNEQF
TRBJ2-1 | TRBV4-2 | ASSPTKLAVVYNEQF
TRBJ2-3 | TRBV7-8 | ASSPLTTSGGTDTQY
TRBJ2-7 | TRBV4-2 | ASSQGGTQAYEQY
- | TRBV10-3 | AIRGQGNYEQY
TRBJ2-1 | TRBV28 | ASSLIASGSREQF
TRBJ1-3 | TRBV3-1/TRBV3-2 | ASSQLRRGGRWKNTIY
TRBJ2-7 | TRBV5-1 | ASKGDTYEQY
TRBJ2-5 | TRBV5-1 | ASSSGQGETQY
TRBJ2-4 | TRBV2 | ASRLAGGIKNIQY
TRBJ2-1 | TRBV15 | ATSRPKKDYLYEQF
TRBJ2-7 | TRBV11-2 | ASSLEAGGLWEQY
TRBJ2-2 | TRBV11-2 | ASSLEYSGSGELF
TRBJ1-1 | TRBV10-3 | AISENGDRNTEAF
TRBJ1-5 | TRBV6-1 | ASSDWAGDDNQPQH
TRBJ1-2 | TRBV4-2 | ASSHPGQGAYYGYT